These T cell receptor beta chains were read from a single sample in a study of Graves' ophthalmopathy and Graves' hyperthyroidism. TCRdb called the multiplex PCR reads again in MiXCR, with one record for every CDR3 protein. The repertoire includes 600,000 to 700,000 distinct CDR3 sequences, roughly 39% of them detected once, and 3% to 3.5% sits in the top ten. Sequencing input: peripheral blood. The source of these receptors is an adult man with Graves' ophthalmopathy. Both conserved end residues are part of each CDR3. D genes are given only for firm matches. A row's size may be missing; if present it is once, few, many or a size class.

clone_size j_call d_call v_call cdr3_aa cdr3_nt
NA TRBJ2-2 NA TRBV5-1 CASSFGVGTGELFF TGCGCCAGCAGCTTCGGTGTGGGCACCGGGGAGCTGTTTTTT
NA TRBJ1-2 NA TRBV25-1 CASSPPAGSYTF TGTGCCAGCTCACCACCGGCGGGGTCCTACACCTTC
NA TRBJ2-7 NA TRBV25-1 CASSHGNSYEQYF TGTGCCAGCAGTCACGGGAACTCCTACGAGCAGTACTTC
NA TRBJ2-2 TRBD2 TRBV12-3/TRBV12-4 CASSPLAGGHTGELVF TGTGCCAGCAGTCCTTTAGCGGGAGGGCACACCGGGGAGCTGGTTTTT
many TRBJ1-1 TRBD1 TRBV7-9 CASSFGQGAPAFF TGTGCCAGCAGCTTCGGACAGGGGGCCCCAGCTTTCTTT
few TRBJ2-7 NA TRBV13 CASSRSTGSSYEQYF TGTGCCAGCAGCCGATCGACAGGATCTTCCTACGAGCAGTACTTC
NA TRBJ1-1 TRBD1 TRBV19 CASIALAGTGFTEAFF TGTGCCAGTATTGCCCTAGCCGGGACAGGGTTCACTGAAGCTTTCTTT
many TRBJ1-5 NA TRBV10-3 CAPAARDGNQPQHF TGTGCCCCAGCCGCGCGGGACGGCAATCAGCCCCAGCATTTT
many TRBJ1-2 TRBD1 TRBV14 CASSQGQGTGYTF TGTGCCAGCAGCCAAGGACAGGGCACGGGCTACACCTTC
NA TRBJ1-4 NA TRBV7-9 CASSDWVGTNEKLFF TGTGCCAGCAGCGACTGGGTGGGAACTAATGAAAAACTGTTTTTT
many TRBJ2-5 NA TRBV4-1 CASSQAGRGGETQYF TGCGCCAGCAGCCAAGCAGGGAGGGGGGGGGAGACCCAGTACTTC
NA TRBJ1-2 TRBD1 TRBV7-6 CASSVEGGSGQGNYGYTF TGTGCCAGCAGCGTTGAAGGGGGATCGGGACAGGGGAACTATGGCTACACCTTC
few TRBJ1-5 NA TRBV24-1 CATSDGQYSNQPQHF TGTGCCACCAGTGACGGACAGTATAGCAATCAGCCCCAGCATTTT
NA TRBJ2-2 NA TRBV4-3 CASSQDYKGTTGELFF TGCGCCAGCAGCCAAGATTATAAGGGGACCACCGGGGAGCTGTTTTTT
few TRBJ1-1 TRBD1 TRBV19 CASKLTGGYTEAFF TGTGCCAGTAAACTGACAGGGGGCTACACTGAAGCTTTCTTT
many TRBJ2-5 TRBD2 TRBV11-2 CASSLGLAGGPGTQYF TGTGCCAGCAGCTTAGGACTAGCGGGAGGGCCGGGGACCCAGTACTTC
once TRBJ1-2 NA TRBV10-3 CAISENPGEDNYGYTF TGTGCCATCAGTGAGAACCCAGGGGAGGATAACTATGGCTACACCTTC
many TRBJ2-7 NA TRBV24-1 CATSDYGRNEQYF TGTGCCACCAGTGATTATGGCAGGAACGAGCAGTACTTC
NA TRBJ1-1 NA TRBV19 CAWSPHGGTEAFF TGTGCCTGGAGTCCCCATGGGGGCACTGAAGCTTTCTTT
NA TRBJ2-2 NA TRBV10-3 CASSESNLNGAGELFF TGTGCCAGCAGTGAATCGAACTTAAACGGGGCCGGGGAGCTGTTTTTT
NA TRBJ2-5 TRBD2 TRBV27 CASSLGGRALDETQYF TGTGCCAGCAGTTTAGGCGGGAGGGCCCTCGACGAGACCCAGTACTTC
many TRBJ2-7 TRBD2 TRBV29-1 CSVRASGDYEQYF TGCAGCGTTCGTGCTAGCGGGGACTACGAGCAGTACTTC
many TRBJ1-4 NA TRBV29-1 CSVEDWKNEKLFF TGCAGCGTTGAAGACTGGAAAAATGAGAAACTGTTTTTT
NA TRBJ2-6 TRBD1 TRBV12-3/TRBV12-4 CASRLGQGAGANVLTF TGTGCCAGCAGACTGGGACAGGGGGCTGGGGCCAACGTCCTGACTTTC
NA TRBJ2-5 NA TRBV6-6 CASSGTHQETQYF TGTGCCAGCAGTGGGACACACCAAGAGACCCAGTACTTC
once TRBJ2-5 NA TRBV7-9 CASSGGLRQETQYF TGTGCCAGCAGCGGGGGACTCCGCCAAGAGACCCAGTACTTC
NA TRBJ1-6 NA TRBV5-1 CASSSKRDGNSPLHF TGCGCCAGCAGCTCGAAGCGGGACGGTAATTCACCCCTCCACTTT
many TRBJ1-3 NA TRBV19 CASSIRQHGNTIYF TGTGCCAGTAGTATCCGACAGCACGGAAACACCATATATTTT
NA TRBJ2-6 TRBD2 TRBV7-2 CASSLGASGIGANVLTF TGTGCCAGCAGCTTAGGAGCTAGCGGGATTGGGGCCAACGTCCTGACTTTC
NA TRBJ1-6 NA TRBV19 CASSIKLRLHYNSPLHF TGTGCCAGTAGTATTAAGTTAAGACTTCACTATAATTCACCCCTCCACTTT
many TRBJ1-5 TRBD1 TRBV20-1 CSARGDREPGQPQHF TGCAGTGCTAGAGGGGACAGGGAACCCGGTCAGCCCCAGCATTTT
once TRBJ2-1 NA TRBV24-1 CAISPGLGSYNEQFF TGTGCCATCAGCCCGGGACTGGGATCCTACAATGAGCAGTTCTTC
NA TRBJ2-5 TRBD2 TRBV25-1 CASSEASGGGETQYF TGTGCCAGCAGTGAAGCGTCGGGAGGAGGAGAGACCCAGTACTTC
few TRBJ1-2 NA TRBV5-8 CASSLGGIYGYTF TGTGCCAGCAGCTTGGGGGGGATCTATGGCTACACCTTC
NA TRBJ1-2 NA TRBV29-1 CSVVPGGGDGYTF TGCAGCGTTGTGCCGGGTGGTGGGGATGGCTACACCTTC
many TRBJ1-6 TRBD1 TRBV7-9 CASSLARQGDSPLHF TGTGCCAGCAGCTTAGCGCGACAGGGTGATTCACCCCTCCACTTT
many TRBJ2-5 NA TRBV6-2/TRBV6-3 CASSSREQETQYF TGTGCCAGCAGTTCTCGGGAACAAGAGACCCAGTACTTC
few TRBJ1-2 NA TRBV20-1 CSARDHENGYTF TGCAGTGCTAGAGATCACGAGAATGGCTACACCTTC
many TRBJ2-2 TRBD1 TRBV2 CASRDRVLGGELFF TGTGCCAGCAGGGACAGGGTCTTAGGCGGGGAGCTGTTTTTT
NA TRBJ2-7 TRBD1 TRBV6-6 CASRYPGQGSEQYF TGTGCCAGCAGGTACCCGGGACAGGGATCCGAGCAGTACTTC
once TRBJ2-5 TRBD1 TRBV24-1 CATSDSARGETQYF TGTGCCACCAGTGATTCGGCCAGGGGGGAGACCCAGTACTTC
NA TRBJ2-7 TRBD2 TRBV6-6 CASSSGLAGVIDEQYF TGTGCCAGCAGTTCGGGACTAGCGGGAGTGATAGACGAGCAGTACTTC
many TRBJ2-7 TRBD1 TRBV2 CASISGQGVSEQYF TGTGCCAGCATTTCGGGACAGGGGGTAAGCGAGCAGTACTTC
NA TRBJ2-5 TRBD1 TRBV6-1 CASSGTGGTGETQYF TGTGCCAGCAGTGGGACAGGGGGGACGGGGGAGACCCAGTACTTC
NA TRBJ1-6 NA TRBV14 CASSQDPHRPAGMDSPLHF TGTGCCAGCAGCCAAGATCCCCACAGGCCGGCGGGTATGGATTCACCCCTCCACTTT
NA TRBJ1-1 TRBD1 TRBV25-1 CASSEAGQGGEAFF TGTGCCAGCAGTGAGGCGGGACAGGGTGGTGAAGCTTTCTTT
many TRBJ1-5 NA TRBV7-8 CASSSNRGNQPQHF TGTGCCAGCAGCTCCAACAGGGGCAATCAGCCCCAGCATTTT
few TRBJ2-5 NA TRBV6-6 CASTSPGEGGETQYF TGTGCCAGCACGTCTCCAGGGGAGGGAGGCGAGACCCAGTACTTC
few TRBJ1-4 TRBD1 TRBV7-9 CASSPRLQGAANEKLFF TGTGCCAGCAGCCCCCGGCTACAGGGGGCAGCTAATGAAAAACTGTTTTTT
NA TRBJ2-1 TRBD2 TRBV7-9 CASSFGLAEGNEQFF TGTGCCAGCAGCTTCGGACTAGCGGAGGGCAATGAGCAGTTCTTC